This entry lists 3 T cell receptor beta chains sequenced from one sample in a study of OX40 agonist ivuxolimab in advanced cancers. Sequencing was performed with immunoSEQ multiplex PCR; in TCRdb, only in-frame clones are kept and a portion is missing. The repertoire holds around 77,000 clones, with 78% as singletons. Sequenced material: CD4+ or CD8+ T cells sorted from blood, taken in a trial of the OX40 agonist ivuxolimab. The receptors shown here come from an adult with an advanced solid tumor such as melanoma, head and neck, liver or kidney cancer.

This clone was picked up one time. This chain links TRBV28 with TRBJ1-2, with TRBD1 matching 8 bases. CDR1 and CDR2 (germline): MDHEN, SYDVKM. CDR3 length: 12 residues. With V trimmed by 8 bases and J by 4 bases, 3 bases remained unmatched. The CDR3 DNA follows: TGTGCCAGCCACAGGGGGTTCTATGGCTACACCTTC. Translating it yields CASHRGFYGYTF.

The rearrangement uses TRBV7-2 and TRBJ1-5, with D possibly being TRBD1 (5 bases). Trimming took 2 bases from V and 7 from J, leaving 12 bases between them. This CDR3 spans 14 amino acids. From germline, CDR1 is SGHTA and CDR2 FQGNSA. CDR3 amino acids: CASSLLQGGQPQHF. The CDR3 bases are TGTGCCAGCAGCTTACTGCAGGGCGGACAGCCCCAGCATTTT.

V is TRBV19 and J is TRBJ1-5; the D is unclear. The germline V and J ends were trimmed by 4 bases and 0 bases, with 10 bases remaining between them. Germline-derived CDR1 and CDR2 are LNHDA and SQIVND (reference sequence). The CDR3 has 15 residues. CDR3 sequence (DNA): TGTGCCAGTAGTACGGCCGGGGATAGCAATCAGCCCCAGCATTTT. Protein product: CASSTAGDSNQPQHF.